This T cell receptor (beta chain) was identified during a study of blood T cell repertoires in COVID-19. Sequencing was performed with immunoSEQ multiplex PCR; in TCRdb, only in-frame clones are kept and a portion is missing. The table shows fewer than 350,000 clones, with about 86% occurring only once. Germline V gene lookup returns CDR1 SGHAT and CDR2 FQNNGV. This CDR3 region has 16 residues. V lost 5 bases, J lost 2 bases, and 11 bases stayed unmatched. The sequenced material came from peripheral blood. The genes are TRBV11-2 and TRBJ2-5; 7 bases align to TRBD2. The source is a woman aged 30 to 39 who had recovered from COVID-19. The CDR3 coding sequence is TGTGCCAGCAGCCTCAGTGTGGGGGGGGGTCAAGAGACCCAGTACTTC. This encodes CASSLSVGGGQETQYF.